Below, one TCR beta chain is given with its context. This record belongs to a study of cytomegalovirus exposure and HLA in healthy donors. This PCR relied on a set of 60 Vbeta primers and 13 Jbeta primers. TCRdb keeps only in-frame clones here, not all; method: immunoSEQ multiplex PCR. The table shows about 140,000 clones, with approximately 82% occurring only once. The CDR3 consists of 13 residues. The germline V gene has CDR1 LNHDA and CDR2 SQIVND (reference sequence). The germline V and J ends were trimmed by 2 bases and 6 bases, with 10 bases remaining between them. The specimen sequenced was PBMCs. This TCR was sampled from a woman aged 55 to 70 in good health and CMV-seropositive. The chain combines TRBV19 with TRBJ1-2, with unresolved D. Here the CDR3 reads CASSINRSNGYTF. DNA for the CDR3: TGTGCCAGTAGTATAAACAGATCGAATGGCTACACCTTC.